The rows below give T cell receptor beta chains drawn from one sample of a study of cytomegalovirus exposure and HLA in healthy donors. Sequencing was performed with immunoSEQ multiplex PCR; in TCRdb, only in-frame clones are kept and a portion is missing. The top ten hold approximately 8.5% of the sample, which has about 140,000 clones, about 91% seen once. The sequenced sample consisted of PBMCs. Receptor source: a woman aged 18-35 years in good health and CMV-seropositive. Both conserved end residues are part of each CDR3. A D gene is named only where the DNA matches it firmly. Not every row has a clone size; where given, it reads once, few, many or a size class.

size: once
J: TRBJ2-3
D: TRBD2
V: TRBV27
CDR3: CASSLMGLAGRTDTQYF
DNA: TGTGCCAGCAGTTTAATGGGACTAGCGGGCCGCACAGATACGCAGTATTTT

size: -
J: TRBJ1-2
D: TRBD1
V: TRBV19
CDR3: CASSTGTAYGYTF
DNA: TGTGCCAGTAGTACCGGGACAGCCTATGGCTACACCTTC

size: few
J: TRBJ1-6
D: TRBD1
V: TRBV4-1
CDR3: CASSQGGFGRGASPLHF
DNA: TGCGCCAGCAGCCAAGGGGGTTTCGGCAGGGGGGCTTCACCCCTCCACTTT

size: -
J: TRBJ1-4
D: TRBD1
V: TRBV7-9
CDR3: CASSQGEEKLFF
DNA: TGTGCCAGCTCACAGGGGGAAGAAAAACTGTTTTTT

size: -
J: TRBJ1-2
D: -
V: TRBV19
CDR3: CASSIGRGYGYTF
DNA: TGTGCCAGTAGTATTGGCCGGGGCTATGGCTACACCTTC

size: -
J: TRBJ2-5
D: -
V: TRBV7-2
CDR3: CASSLTSRAEETQYF
DNA: TGTGCCAGCAGCTTAACGTCGCGAGCTGAAGAGACCCAGTACTTC

size: -
J: TRBJ2-1
D: -
V: TRBV5-1
CDR3: CASSLDSWDEQFF
DNA: TGCGCCAGCAGCTTGGACAGCTGGGATGAGCAGTTCTTC

size: -
J: TRBJ1-4
D: -
V: TRBV5-1
CDR3: CASSPQPTNEKLFF
DNA: TGCGCCAGCAGCCCACAACCAACTAATGAAAAACTGTTTTTT

size: -
J: TRBJ1-2
D: TRBD1
V: TRBV2
CDR3: CASTVEGALPNTF
DNA: TGTGCCAGCACTGTGGAGGGGGCCCTCCCTAACACCTTC

size: -
J: TRBJ1-2
D: -
V: TRBV5-1
CDR3: CASSLGAGRDYGYTF
DNA: TGCGCCAGCAGCCTTGGTGCAGGGAGGGACTATGGCTACACCTTC

size: few
J: TRBJ1-2
D: TRBD1
V: TRBV30
CDR3: CAYPRDRDNYGYTF
DNA: TGTGCCTACCCCCGGGACAGGGATAACTATGGCTACACCTTC